Below, 16 T cell receptor beta chains from the same sample are listed, as sequenced in a study of identifying expanded T cells in peripheral blood. The repertoire was sequenced with immunoSEQ multiplex PCR; TCRdb's copy has only in-frame clones and lacks some. The sample records under 90,000 clones, about 91% being singletons. What was sequenced was blood. The receptors stem from a person aged 18 to 75 in good health.

This clone was seen just once. The rearrangement links TRBV5-1 to TRBJ2-1, with TRBD2 matching 12 bases. The germline V gene has CDR1 SGHRS and CDR2 YFSETQ. V trimming: 1 base; J trimming: 0 bases; junction bases outside the gene matches: 11. This CDR3 is built from 20 residues. In DNA, the CDR3 is TGCGCCAGCAGCTTGCCCACTAGGACTAGCGGGGTAAGCTCCTACAATGAGCAGTTCTTC. It encodes CASSLPTRTSGVSSYNEQFF. The full variable domain, completed using reference TRBV5-1 and TRBJ2-1, is KAGVTQTPRYLIKTRGQQVTLSCSPISGHRSVSWYQQTPGQGLQFLFEYFSETQRNKGNFPGRFSGRQFSNSRSEMNVSTLELGDSALYLCASSLPTRTSGVSSYNEQFFGPGTRLTVL.

The rearrangement uses TRBV7-3 and TRBJ2-2; possible D gene TRBD2, 6 bases. CDR1 and CDR2 from the germline V gene are SGHTA and FQGTGA. With 1 base removed from V and 0 bases from J, the gap between germline ends came to 15 bases. CDR3 length: 18 amino acids. The DNA for the CDR3 is TGTGCCAGCAGCTTAAAGGCTAGCGCAGACCCGAACACCGGGGAGCTGTTTTTT. Translating gives CASSLKASADPNTGELFF.

In its sample, this clone was seen once. V is TRBV6-6 and J is TRBJ2-3, with D hard to call. V shed 11 bases and J shed 2 bases, with 14 bases lying between them. The length of the CDR3 is 13 residues. From germline, CDR1 is MNHNY and CDR2 SVGAGI (reference sequence). The DNA for the CDR3 is TGTGCCCACTCCGGCATCCCCACAGATACGCAGTATTTT. This gives the protein CAHSGIPTDTQYF.

The chain has TRBV11-2 and TRBJ2-7, with D possibly matching TRBD2 (6 bases). The germline CDR1 and CDR2 sequences are SGHAT and FQNNGV. The CDR3 is 11 amino acids. V was clipped by 3 bases and J by 9 bases, with 9 bases between them. The DNA for the CDR3 is TGTGCCAGCAGCTTGGGGGGTGCGCAGTACTTC. Residues: CASSLGGAQYF.

The rearrangement uses TRBV18 and TRBJ1-1; D might be TRBD1 (6 bases). Trimming took 5 bases from V and 2 from J, leaving 12 bases between them. CDR1 and CDR2 from the germline V gene are KGHSH and LQKENI. The CDR3 loop spans 14 amino acids. The CDR3 DNA follows: TGTGCCAGCTCAGAAATACAGGGAAACACTGAAGCTTTCTTT. The encoded protein is CASSEIQGNTEAFF.

V is TRBV12-5 and J is TRBJ2-7; D is ambiguous. Trimming took 1 base from V and 7 from J, leaving 8 bases between them. Germline CDR1 and CDR2: LGHNT and FRNRAP. This CDR3 region has 12 residues. CDR3 DNA: TGTGCTAGTGGTTTGGATTTGCCAGAGCAGTACTTC. Its translation is CASGLDLPEQYF.

This rearrangement joins TRBV18 to TRBJ2-1; 7 bases agree with TRBD1. Germline CDR1 KGHSH, CDR2 LQKENI. The CDR3 is 16 amino acids. V was clipped by 6 bases and J by 2 bases; unmatched bases: 10. CDR3 region: CASSLNPGQPYNEQFF. CDR3 DNA sequence: TGTGCCAGCTCGTTAAACCCGGGACAGCCCTACAATGAGCAGTTCTTC.

This clone was recorded once. The V gene is TRBV5-4, the J gene TRBJ2-7; either TRBD1 or TRBD2 may fit D (6 bases each). CDR1 and CDR2 (germline): SGHNT, YYREEE (reference sequence). The CDR3 is made up of 13 amino acids. V lost 4 bases and J lost 5, with 13 bases in between. The CDR3 DNA sequence: TGTGCCAGCAGCGGGGGGCAGGTTGACGAGCAGTACTTC. Its protein product is CASSGGQVDEQYF. The full variable domain, with the rest looked up from reference TRBV5-4 and TRBJ2-7, is ETGVTQSPTHLIKTRGQQVTLRCSSQSGHNTVSWYQQALGQGPQFIFQYYREEENGRGNFPPRFSGLQFPNYSSELNVNALELDDSALYLCASSGGQVDEQYFGPGTRLTVT.

The chain carries TRBV7-2 and TRBJ2-3; 7 nucleotides agree with TRBD2. After removal of 4 bases from V and 3 bases from J, the junction contained 10 bases not matched to a gene. The V gene's germline CDR1 is SGHTA and CDR2 FQGNSA. CDR3 length: 16 residues. The CDR3 DNA reads TGTGCCAGCAGCTCCCCCGGGCGGGAGAAGACAGATACGCAGTATTTT. Its protein is CASSSPGREKTDTQYF.

The chain recombines TRBV6-5 with TRBJ1-2, with D unresolved. The ends were cut back, 5 bases at V and 0 bases at J, with 13 bases in the middle. The germline V gene has CDR1 MNHEY and CDR2 SVGAGI. The CDR3 runs 15 residues. In nucleotides, the CDR3 is TGTGCCAGCAGTCGACAAAGCTCAGCTAACTATGGCTACACCTTC. Amino acid sequence: CASSRQSSANYGYTF.

V gene TRBV18 combines with J gene TRBJ2-3, with 14 nucleotides matching TRBD2. V dropped 1 base and J dropped 0; count of bases not matched to a gene: 3. The CDR3 extends over 18 amino acids. Germline V lookup: CDR1 KGHSH, CDR2 LQKENI. CDR3 DNA: TGTGCCAGCTCACCACGGACTAGCGGGGGGTTTAGCACAGATACGCAGTATTTT. This translates into CASSPRTSGGFSTDTQYF.

This chain connects TRBV20-1 to TRBJ2-7, with a weak D call TRBD2 (5 bases). The CDR3 totals 11 residues. Germline-derived CDR1 and CDR2 are DFQATT and SNEGSKA (reference sequence). CDR3: CSARGGYEQYF. CDR3 DNA sequence: TGCAGCGCCCGTGGAGGTTACGAGCAGTACTTC.

V gene TRBV19 combines with J gene TRBJ1-1; D call uncertain. The V end was cut by 5 bases, the J end by 1 base, with 11 bases between. CDR1 is LNHDA, CDR2 SQIVND, per germline (reference sequence). The CDR3 totals 14 residues. For the CDR3, the DNA is TGTGCCAGTAGTCTCCAGGCAGGGAACACTGAAGCTTTCTTT. Translation gives CASSLQAGNTEAFF.

This rearrangement joins TRBV4-1 to TRBJ2-1; 7 positions agree with TRBD1. The CDR3 runs to 17 residues. Trimming removed 0 bases from V and 7 bases from J; junction bases left unmatched: 12. CDR1 is MGHRA and CDR2 is YSYEKL in the germline V gene. CDR3 nucleotides: TGCGCCAGCAGCCAAGATCACAGGGGAAAAGGGGCTAATGAGCAGTTCTTC. It is translated as CASSQDHRGKGANEQFF.

CDR3 nucleotide sequence: TGTGCCAGTCGGGGGACAGGGGGCGCTCGGGAAAATGAGCAGTTCTTC. This codes for CASRGTGGARENEQFF. The chain couples TRBV19 to TRBJ2-1; TRBD1 matches 12 bases. CDR1 is LNHDA, CDR2 SQIVND, per germline (reference sequence). CDR3 length: 16 residues. With V trimmed by 8 bases and J by 7 bases, 12 bases remained unmatched.

V and J are TRBV5-1 and TRBJ1-1; possibly TRBD1 for D (6 bases). The CDR3 is 15 amino acids. Trimming took off 1 base at V and 0 bases at J, with 10 bases between the two ends. Germline assignment: CDR1 SGHRS and CDR2 YFSETQ. The CDR3 DNA reads as TGCGCCAGCAGCTTGTATTCAGGGGTGAACACTGAAGCTTTCTTT. Its protein product is CASSLYSGVNTEAFF.